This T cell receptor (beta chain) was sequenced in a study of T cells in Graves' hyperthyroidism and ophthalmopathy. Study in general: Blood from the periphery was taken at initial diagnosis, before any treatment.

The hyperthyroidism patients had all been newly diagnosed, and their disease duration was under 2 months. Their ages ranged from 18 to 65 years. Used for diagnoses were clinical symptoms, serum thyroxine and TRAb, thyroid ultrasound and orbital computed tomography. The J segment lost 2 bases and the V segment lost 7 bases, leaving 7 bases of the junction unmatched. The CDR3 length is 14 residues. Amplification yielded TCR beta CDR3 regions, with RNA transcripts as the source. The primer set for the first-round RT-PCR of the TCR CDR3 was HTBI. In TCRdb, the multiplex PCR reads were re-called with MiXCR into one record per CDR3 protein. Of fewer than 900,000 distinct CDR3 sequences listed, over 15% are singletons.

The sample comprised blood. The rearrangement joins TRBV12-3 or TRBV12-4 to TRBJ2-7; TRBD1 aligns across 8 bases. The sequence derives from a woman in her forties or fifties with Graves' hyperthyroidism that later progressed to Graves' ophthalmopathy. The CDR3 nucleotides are TGTGCCAGCAACTCTCAGGGGGCCCCCTACGAGCAGTACTTC. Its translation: CASNSQGAPYEQYF.